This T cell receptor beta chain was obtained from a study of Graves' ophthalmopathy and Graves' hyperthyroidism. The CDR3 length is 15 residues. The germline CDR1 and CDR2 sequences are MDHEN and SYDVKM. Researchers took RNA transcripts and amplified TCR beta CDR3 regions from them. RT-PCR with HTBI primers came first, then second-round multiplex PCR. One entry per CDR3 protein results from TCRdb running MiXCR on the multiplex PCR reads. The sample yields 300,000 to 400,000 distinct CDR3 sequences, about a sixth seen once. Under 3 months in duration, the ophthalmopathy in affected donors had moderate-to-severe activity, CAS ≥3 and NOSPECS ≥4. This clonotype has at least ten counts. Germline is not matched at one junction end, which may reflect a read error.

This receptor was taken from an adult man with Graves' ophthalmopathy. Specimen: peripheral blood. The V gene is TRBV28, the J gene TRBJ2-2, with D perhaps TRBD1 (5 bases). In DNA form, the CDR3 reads TGTGCCGGCAGTTCCTCAGGGATGCCCACCGGGGAGCTGTTTTTT. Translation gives CAGSSSGMPTGELFF.